The present entry profiles one T cell receptor (beta chain) with its context. Its antigen is not identified. Preparing the TCRbeta library involved the use of unique molecular identifiers. One entry per CDR3 protein, called by TCRdb with MiXCR from the PCR reads. The table lists fewer than 700,000 distinct CDR3 sequences, 10% to 15% of them singletons. Trimming left V 0 bases short and J 6 bases short, with 19 bases between. Germline V CDR1 and CDR2: MNHEY, SVGEGT. The CDR3 sequence is 17 residues long. The record originates from a study of T-cell reconstitution after alpha-beta-depleted transplantation in children. General study findings and limits: Newly generated T cells supplied most T-cell counts and diversity one year post-transplant.

This chain connects TRBV6-2 or TRBV6-3 to TRBJ2-3; possibly TRBD1 for D (6 bases). This clonotype was obtained from a male patient younger than 18 who had a stem cell transplant for acute myeloid leukemia, so the T cells may come from the graft donor. Sequenced material: PBMCs, mostly from graft donor cells, taken 360 days after TCRalphabeta/CD19-depleted stem cell transplant. This CDR3 reads CASSYSRDNKNSDTQYF. CDR3 coding DNA: TGTGCCAGCAGTTACTCCCGGGACAACAAGAACAGCGATACGCAGTATTTT.